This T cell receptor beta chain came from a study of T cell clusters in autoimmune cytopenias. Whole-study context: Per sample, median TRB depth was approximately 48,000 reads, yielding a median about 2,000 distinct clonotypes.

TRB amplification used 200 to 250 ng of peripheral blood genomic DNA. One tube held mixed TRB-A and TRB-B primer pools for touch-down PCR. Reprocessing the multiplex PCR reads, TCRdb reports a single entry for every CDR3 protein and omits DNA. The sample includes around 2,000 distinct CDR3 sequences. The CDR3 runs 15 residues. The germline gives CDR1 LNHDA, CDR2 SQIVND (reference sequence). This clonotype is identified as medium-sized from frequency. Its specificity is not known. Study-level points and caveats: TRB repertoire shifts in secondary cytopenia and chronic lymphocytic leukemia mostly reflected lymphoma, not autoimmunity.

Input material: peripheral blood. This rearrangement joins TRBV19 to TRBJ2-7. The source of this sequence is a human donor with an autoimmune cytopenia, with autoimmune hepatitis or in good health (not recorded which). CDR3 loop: CASSIGTGDFDEQYF.